This T cell receptor beta chain was identified in a study of blood T cell repertoires in COVID-19. Overall study: COVID-19 samples from acute and convalescent phases originated in the United States, Italy and Spain. The analysed material was cDNA or gDNA that came from T cells, B-cell-depleted T cells, or PBMCs.

Source study methods: Estimates of nucleated cell counts were drawn from the amplification of reference gene primers. Data came from immunoSEQ multiplex PCR; TCRdb stores just in-frame clones and leaves some out. The V and J calls and the clone size are those of that table, but D and trimming were determined from the DNA. The sample records about 230,000 clones, about 84% being singletons. V was pared by 6 bases and J by 5 bases, with 3 bases of the junction left unmatched. Germline CDR1 and CDR2: MNHEY and SVGAGI. This CDR3 comprises 13 residues. This clonotype was sampled from a woman of 80 years or more with acute or convalescent COVID-19. V usage is TRBV6-5 and J usage is TRBJ1-4, with 7 bases fitting TRBD1. Sequencing was performed on peripheral blood. The CDR3 nucleotides are TGTGCCAGCAGGACGGGACAGAATGAAAAACTGTTTTTT. It translates to CASRTGQNEKLFF.